The rows below give T cell receptor beta chains drawn from one sample of a study of Graves' ophthalmopathy and Graves' hyperthyroidism. A single record per CDR3 protein comes from TCRdb applying MiXCR to the multiplex PCR reads. The repertoire has under 350,000 distinct CDR3 sequences, roughly a sixth of them found once; the top ten carry about 12%. The specimen was peripheral blood. The receptors shown here come from an adult man with Graves' ophthalmopathy. The CDR3 runs from the conserved cysteine through the conserved F or W. A D gene is named only where the DNA matches it firmly. Some rows have no size entry. The others give once, few or many, or a class for an expanded clone.

J gene: TRBJ2-5; CDR3 length: 13; D gene: -; V gene: TRBV30; clone size: few; CDR3 DNA: TGTGCCTGGAAGTGGGGCAGGGTCGAGACCCAGTACTTC; CDR3 protein: CAWKWGRVETQYF
J gene: TRBJ2-5; CDR3 length: 17; D gene: -; V gene: TRBV7-2; clone size: many; CDR3 DNA: TGTGCCAGCAGCTTGCCGGCTGCTTGGACAGCTCAAGAGACCCAGTACTTC; CDR3 protein: CASSLPAAWTAQETQYF
J gene: TRBJ1-2; CDR3 length: 13; D gene: TRBD1; V gene: TRBV27; clone size: few; CDR3 DNA: TGTGCCAGCAGTACTAGACAGGGGCAAGGCTACACCTTC; CDR3 protein: CASSTRQGQGYTF
J gene: TRBJ1-2; CDR3 length: 15; D gene: -; V gene: TRBV27; clone size: many; CDR3 DNA: TGTGCCAGCAGTCTTACTTTGGGGGCCGGCTATGGCTACACCTTC; CDR3 protein: CASSLTLGAGYGYTF
J gene: TRBJ1-1; CDR3 length: 11; D gene: -; V gene: TRBV7-9; clone size: many; CDR3 DNA: TGTGCCAGCAGCTCCAGCACTGGAGCTTTCTTT; CDR3 protein: CASSSSTGAFF
J gene: TRBJ2-5; CDR3 length: 14; D gene: TRBD2; V gene: TRBV11-2; clone size: many; CDR3 DNA: TGTGCCAGCAGCAACCGGGACTATCAAGAGACCCAGTACTTC; CDR3 protein: CASSNRDYQETQYF
J gene: TRBJ2-2; CDR3 length: 14; D gene: -; V gene: TRBV7-3; clone size: many; CDR3 DNA: TGTGCCAGCAGCTTTTCTTTCGGCACCGGGGAGCTGTTTTTT; CDR3 protein: CASSFSFGTGELFF
J gene: TRBJ2-2; CDR3 length: 14; D gene: -; V gene: TRBV7-2; clone size: many; CDR3 DNA: TGTGCCAGCAGCTTAGGGCCGCGGACCGGGGAGCTGTTTTTT; CDR3 protein: CASSLGPRTGELFF
J gene: TRBJ2-2; CDR3 length: 17; D gene: -; V gene: TRBV19; clone size: many; CDR3 DNA: TGTGCCAGTAACCGCCGGGCGATAGCGCCGAACACCGGGGAGCTGTTTTTT; CDR3 protein: CASNRRAIAPNTGELFF
J gene: TRBJ2-7; CDR3 length: 16; D gene: -; V gene: TRBV6-5; clone size: many; CDR3 DNA: TGTGCCAGCAGTTTAGTTCGCTGGCACAGCCCCTACGAGCAGTACTTC; CDR3 protein: CASSLVRWHSPYEQYF
J gene: TRBJ2-7; CDR3 length: 16; D gene: TRBD2; V gene: TRBV4-2; clone size: -; CDR3 DNA: TGTGCCAGCAGCCAAGATTATCTAGCGGCCTCCTACGAGCAGTACTTC; CDR3 protein: CASSQDYLAASYEQYF
J gene: TRBJ2-7; CDR3 length: 12; D gene: -; V gene: TRBV29-1; clone size: many; CDR3 DNA: TGCAGCGCCCTGGCCCCGACCTACGAGCAGTACTTC; CDR3 protein: CSALAPTYEQYF
J gene: TRBJ1-1; CDR3 length: 12; D gene: TRBD1; V gene: TRBV29-1; clone size: many; CDR3 DNA: TGCAGCGTCATACTCCGGGACAGTGAAGCTTTCTTT; CDR3 protein: CSVILRDSEAFF
J gene: TRBJ2-7; CDR3 length: 15; D gene: TRBD2; V gene: TRBV6-1; clone size: once; CDR3 DNA: TGTGCCAGCAGTGAAGCGCTAGCGGGCTCCTACGAGCAGTACTTC; CDR3 protein: CASSEALAGSYEQYF
J gene: TRBJ2-7; CDR3 length: 16; D gene: TRBD2; V gene: TRBV5-1; clone size: -; CDR3 DNA: TGCGCCAGCAGCTTGGACCTTAGCGGGAGGGGTTACGAGCAGTACTTC; CDR3 protein: CASSLDLSGRGYEQYF
J gene: TRBJ2-5; CDR3 length: 12; D gene: -; V gene: TRBV30; clone size: -; CDR3 DNA: TGTGCCTGGAGTGGGGGATTGGAGACCCAGTACTTC; CDR3 protein: CAWSGGLETQYF
J gene: TRBJ1-2; CDR3 length: 13; D gene: -; V gene: TRBV18; clone size: many; CDR3 DNA: TGTGCCAGCTCCGACGGAGCTAACTATGGCTACACCTTC; CDR3 protein: CASSDGANYGYTF
J gene: TRBJ2-7; CDR3 length: 17; D gene: -; V gene: TRBV5-1; clone size: few; CDR3 DNA: TGCGCCAGCAGATATGACCTCCGGGACCAAAATTTTTACGAGCAGTACTTC; CDR3 protein: CASRYDLRDQNFYEQYF
J gene: TRBJ1-1; CDR3 length: 21; D gene: -; V gene: TRBV6-4; clone size: -; CDR3 DNA: TGTGCCAGCAGGACTTATAAGATTGGGGGGTCTATCTCTCAGGGTGTCACTGAAGCTTTCTTT; CDR3 protein: CASRTYKIGGSISQGVTEAFF
J gene: TRBJ2-7; CDR3 length: 15; D gene: TRBD2; V gene: TRBV11-3; clone size: many; CDR3 DNA: TGTGCCAGCAGCCACGGAGCTAGCGGGGGGTACGAGCAGTACTTC; CDR3 protein: CASSHGASGGYEQYF
J gene: TRBJ2-2; CDR3 length: 16; D gene: -; V gene: TRBV6-1; clone size: many; CDR3 DNA: TGTGCCAGCAGTGAATGGCATGGCCAGGGCAACGGGGAGCTGTTTTTT; CDR3 protein: CASSEWHGQGNGELFF
J gene: TRBJ1-1; CDR3 length: 15; D gene: -; V gene: TRBV28; clone size: -; CDR3 DNA: TGTGCCAGCACCCCCCCACATCGGGGGTACACTGAAGCTTTCTTT; CDR3 protein: CASTPPHRGYTEAFF
J gene: TRBJ2-5; CDR3 length: 17; D gene: TRBD2; V gene: TRBV6-5; clone size: many; CDR3 DNA: TGTGCCAGCAGTTACTCGGGTCGAGCGGGGGGACAAGAGACCCAGTACTTC; CDR3 protein: CASSYSGRAGGQETQYF
J gene: TRBJ1-2; CDR3 length: 15; D gene: -; V gene: TRBV11-2; clone size: many; CDR3 DNA: TGTGCCAGCAGCCGCGACTCAGGTGACAACTATGGCTACACCTTC; CDR3 protein: CASSRDSGDNYGYTF
J gene: TRBJ1-1; CDR3 length: 15; D gene: TRBD1; V gene: TRBV20-1; clone size: many; CDR3 DNA: TGCAGTGCTAGACTCAGGGGGCGCGGGGGAACTGAAGCTTTCTTT; CDR3 protein: CSARLRGRGGTEAFF
J gene: TRBJ1-5; CDR3 length: 12; D gene: -; V gene: TRBV19; clone size: -; CDR3 DNA: TGTGCCAGTAGTGTCCTCAGTCAGCCCCAGCATTTT; CDR3 protein: CASSVLSQPQHF
J gene: TRBJ2-5; CDR3 length: 14; D gene: -; V gene: TRBV30; clone size: many; CDR3 DNA: TGTGCCTGGAGGCCTGGGTTGGCCGGGGAGACCCAGTACTTC; CDR3 protein: CAWRPGLAGETQYF
J gene: TRBJ2-7; CDR3 length: 20; D gene: TRBD1; V gene: TRBV6-2/TRBV6-3; clone size: few; CDR3 DNA: TGTGCCAGCTGTTACTCGAATTTGTGGGACAGGGGGGGCTCGTCCTACGAGCAGTACTTC; CDR3 protein: CASCYSNLWDRGGSSYEQYF
J gene: TRBJ1-1; CDR3 length: 13; D gene: -; V gene: TRBV7-8; clone size: -; CDR3 DNA: TGTGCCAGCAGCCCCAGTTCCGGGACTGAAGCTTTCTTT; CDR3 protein: CASSPSSGTEAFF
J gene: TRBJ2-5; CDR3 length: 12; D gene: -; V gene: TRBV28; clone size: -; CDR3 DNA: TGTGCCAGTAGTTTCCGAGGGGGGACCCAGTACTTC; CDR3 protein: CASSFRGGTQYF
J gene: TRBJ1-6; CDR3 length: 15; D gene: TRBD1; V gene: TRBV28; clone size: -; CDR3 DNA: TGTGCCGCACATCCTCCGGGACAGGGGTTTTCACCCCTCCACTTT; CDR3 protein: CAAHPPGQGFSPLHF
J gene: TRBJ1-6; CDR3 length: 12; D gene: TRBD1; V gene: TRBV6-1; clone size: many; CDR3 DNA: TGTGGGTCAGGGGGGTATAATTCACCCCTCCACTTT; CDR3 protein: CGSGGYNSPLHF
J gene: TRBJ1-2; CDR3 length: 16; D gene: TRBD1; V gene: TRBV6-5; clone size: many; CDR3 DNA: TGTGCCAGCAGTTCACTACGGACAGGGGGCGGCTATGGCTACACCTTC; CDR3 protein: CASSSLRTGGGYGYTF
J gene: TRBJ1-1; CDR3 length: 15; D gene: -; V gene: TRBV9; clone size: many; CDR3 DNA: TGTGCCAGCAGCGTCGCCCCGTTCAAGAACACTGAAGCTTTCTTT; CDR3 protein: CASSVAPFKNTEAFF
J gene: TRBJ2-7; CDR3 length: 15; D gene: TRBD1; V gene: TRBV9; clone size: many; CDR3 DNA: TGTGCCAGCAGCGTAGGGGAAGGGGGCTTTTACGAGCAGTACTTC; CDR3 protein: CASSVGEGGFYEQYF
J gene: TRBJ1-3; CDR3 length: 15; D gene: -; V gene: TRBV10-3; clone size: many; CDR3 DNA: TGTGCCATCAGTGAGTCTGGAGGCAGGGGAAACACCATATATTTT; CDR3 protein: CAISESGGRGNTIYF
J gene: TRBJ1-2; CDR3 length: 12; D gene: -; V gene: TRBV6-5; clone size: many; CDR3 DNA: TGTGCCAGCAGTTACGGATCCTATGGCTACACCTTC; CDR3 protein: CASSYGSYGYTF
J gene: TRBJ1-1; CDR3 length: 15; D gene: -; V gene: TRBV6-2/TRBV6-3; clone size: -; CDR3 DNA: TGTGCCAGCAGTCGGGGACGTCTCATGAACACTGAAGCTTTCTTT; CDR3 protein: CASSRGRLMNTEAFF
J gene: TRBJ1-1; CDR3 length: 15; D gene: -; V gene: TRBV4-3; clone size: many; CDR3 DNA: TGCGCCAGCAGCCAAGATCGTCTCGTGAACACTGAAGCTTTCTTT; CDR3 protein: CASSQDRLVNTEAFF
J gene: TRBJ1-5; CDR3 length: 14; D gene: -; V gene: TRBV28; clone size: many; CDR3 DNA: TGTGCCAGCAGACAACAGGGTAGCAATCAGCCCCAGCATTTT; CDR3 protein: CASRQQGSNQPQHF
J gene: TRBJ2-5; CDR3 length: 15; D gene: -; V gene: TRBV20-1; clone size: -; CDR3 DNA: TGCAGTGCTACCTCCGGGTCCCAGAGCCAAGAGACCCAGTACTTC; CDR3 protein: CSATSGSQSQETQYF
J gene: TRBJ2-7; CDR3 length: 14; D gene: TRBD2; V gene: TRBV20-1; clone size: many; CDR3 DNA: TGCAATGCTAGAGATCCAGCGGGGTTTTACGAGCAGTACTTC; CDR3 protein: CNARDPAGFYEQYF
J gene: TRBJ2-3; CDR3 length: 15; D gene: -; V gene: TRBV15; clone size: many; CDR3 DNA: TGTGCCACCAGCAGAGGGGACGGCAGCACAGATACGCAGTATTTT; CDR3 protein: CATSRGDGSTDTQYF
J gene: TRBJ1-5; CDR3 length: 17; D gene: -; V gene: TRBV6-4; clone size: many; CDR3 DNA: TGTGCCAGCAGCCGCCCCACCGGGACGGCGGGGAGTCAGCCCCAGCATTTT; CDR3 protein: CASSRPTGTAGSQPQHF
J gene: TRBJ2-5; CDR3 length: 16; D gene: -; V gene: TRBV3-1; clone size: many; CDR3 DNA: TGTGCCAGCAGCCAAGAGTTCTACGGGAGAGGGGAGACCCAGTACTTC; CDR3 protein: CASSQEFYGRGETQYF
J gene: TRBJ2-5; CDR3 length: 17; D gene: TRBD2; V gene: TRBV24-1; clone size: many; CDR3 DNA: TGTGCCACCAGTGATCCAACAGCGGGAGCTTATTTGGAGACCCAGTACTTC; CDR3 protein: CATSDPTAGAYLETQYF
J gene: TRBJ1-2; CDR3 length: 12; D gene: -; V gene: TRBV6-5; clone size: -; CDR3 DNA: TGTGCCAGCAGTTCCTGGACCTATGGCTACACCTTC; CDR3 protein: CASSSWTYGYTF
J gene: TRBJ2-7; CDR3 length: 16; D gene: TRBD1; V gene: TRBV15; clone size: many; CDR3 DNA: TGTGCCACCAGTGTTAATTTCGGGACAGGAGCCTACGAGCAGTACTTC; CDR3 protein: CATSVNFGTGAYEQYF
J gene: TRBJ1-1; CDR3 length: 14; D gene: TRBD1; V gene: TRBV2; clone size: -; CDR3 DNA: TGTGCCAGCAGGTCCGGACAGGGAGGGACTGAAGCTTTCTTT; CDR3 protein: CASRSGQGGTEAFF
J gene: TRBJ1-3; CDR3 length: 15; D gene: TRBD1; V gene: TRBV12-3/TRBV12-4; clone size: many; CDR3 DNA: TGTGCCAGCAGTAATACGGGACAGGGTGGAAACACCATATATTTT; CDR3 protein: CASSNTGQGGNTIYF
J gene: TRBJ2-5; CDR3 length: 13; D gene: -; V gene: TRBV30; clone size: many; CDR3 DNA: TGTGCCTGGAAGGGGACGCAACAAGAGACCCAGTACTTC; CDR3 protein: CAWKGTQQETQYF
J gene: TRBJ2-7; CDR3 length: 15; D gene: -; V gene: TRBV6-1; clone size: -; CDR3 DNA: TGTGCCAGCAGTGCGTACGCCGGGACCCGGGACGAGCAGTACTTC; CDR3 protein: CASSAYAGTRDEQYF
J gene: TRBJ1-5; CDR3 length: 16; D gene: -; V gene: TRBV30; clone size: many; CDR3 DNA: TGTGCCTGGAAAGAGGGCGGGACGGCCAGCAATCAGCCCCAGCATTTT; CDR3 protein: CAWKEGGTASNQPQHF
J gene: TRBJ1-2; CDR3 length: 12; D gene: TRBD1; V gene: TRBV24-1; clone size: many; CDR3 DNA: TGTGCCACCGCAGACAGGGTCTACGGCTACACCTTC; CDR3 protein: CATADRVYGYTF
J gene: TRBJ2-7; CDR3 length: 13; D gene: -; V gene: TRBV6-1; clone size: many; CDR3 DNA: TGTGCCAGCAGTGAAACAGGGTCTGACGAGCAGTACTTC; CDR3 protein: CASSETGSDEQYF
J gene: TRBJ2-7; CDR3 length: 11; D gene: -; V gene: TRBV30; clone size: many; CDR3 DNA: TGTGCCTGGGACAATTCCTACGAGCAGTACTTC; CDR3 protein: CAWDNSYEQYF
J gene: TRBJ2-7; CDR3 length: 15; D gene: -; V gene: TRBV20-1; clone size: many; CDR3 DNA: TGCAGTGCTAGGGTCCGCGGGCTAGTCTCCTACGAGCAGTACTTC; CDR3 protein: CSARVRGLVSYEQYF